The sequence of this T cell receptor (beta chain) was determined in a study of lymphopenia after photon versus proton radiotherapy (dated by TCRdb to about 2019). At the level of the whole study: The immunological effects of photon versus proton radiation therapy were compared in patients with gastrointestinal tumors who developed high-grade lymphopenia. A cohort of around 21 patients with gastrointestinal tumors who received either photon or proton therapy and subsequently developed lymphopenia was included. The study aimed to characterize how the two radiation modalities differ in their impact on the immune system.

The paper as a whole reports these results and caveats: Relative stability during treatment was observed in proton-treated patients, whereas loss of naive T cells and TCR diversity and gain of effector/memory populations were observed in photon-treated patients. The survival association was examined only in patients who died, and the authors described better survival with proton therapy as a possibility, not as a demonstrated result. Once the lymphocyte count had reached its nadir, the repertoires of photon-treated patients showed oligoclonal expansion, particularly of CD8+ Temra cells, and this expansion drove the decline in diversity. Among patients across the cohort who died, overall survival time showed an inverse correlation with a larger post-nadir drop in TCR diversity.

Notes on this clone: This clone's antigen is unknown. Per-base qualities were not stored, and no clone one base away is much larger.

Library preparation used the immunoSEQ multiplex PCR assay. T cell repertoires were profiled by deep sequencing of rearranged TCR beta loci, alongside multiparametric flow cytometry. TCRdb took this table from immuneACCESS and kept in-frame rearrangements with V and J called. Such tables lack part of the clones; where checked against another copy, unresolved V genes explain under half of the gap, and the rest is unexplained. Here the sample has 75,000 to 95,000 clones; 80% to 90% occur a single time. The ten largest clones represent over 1.1% of the sample. This clonotype was obtained from a man aged 60 to 69 with pancreatic cancer. The sample here was peripheral blood, taken from a patient treated with proton-based radiotherapy.

The sequenced DNA is TGTGCCAGCAGCCACCCCGGCGGGCTAGCGGGAGTCGATGAGCAGTTCTTC. Translated, this is CASSHPGGLAGVDEQFF. The chain was built from TRBV14 and TRBJ2-1; the central 10 bases match TRBD2. Ends trimmed: V by 3 bases, J by 8 bases; bases unmatched to a gene: 13. The CDR3 runs 17 residues from the cysteine to the phenylalanine. The entry retains the CDR3 DNA only, 51 bases that are in frame from base 1. CDR1 and CDR2 are drawn from the germline V gene: SGHDN, FVKESK.